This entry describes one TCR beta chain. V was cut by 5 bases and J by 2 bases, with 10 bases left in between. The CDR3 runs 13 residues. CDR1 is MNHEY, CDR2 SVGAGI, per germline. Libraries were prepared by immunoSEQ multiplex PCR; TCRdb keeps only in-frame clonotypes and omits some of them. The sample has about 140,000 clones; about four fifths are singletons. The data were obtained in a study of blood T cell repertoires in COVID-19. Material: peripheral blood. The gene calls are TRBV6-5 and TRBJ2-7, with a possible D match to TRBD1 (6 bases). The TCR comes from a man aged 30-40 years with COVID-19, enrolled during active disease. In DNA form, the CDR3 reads TGTGCCAGCAGTCCGACAGGCGCCTACGAGCAGTACTTC. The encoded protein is CASSPTGAYEQYF.